This T cell receptor (beta chain) was recorded in a study of OX40 agonist ivuxolimab in advanced cancers. On the study more broadly: Averaging 60 years in age, with a range of about 23 to 79, the cohort was approximately 83% male.

Study-wide findings and caveats: CD4+ and CD8+ blood T cells expanded clonally by week 6 at 0.1 to 3.0 mg/kg.

Generated by immunoSEQ multiplex PCR, the TCRdb table keeps only in-frame clones and is missing some. The sample has about 15,000 clones, less than 90% seen once. Excluded were patients having autoimmune disease history or systemic immunosuppression. V dropped 3 bases and J dropped 3; count of bases not matched to a gene: 14. From germline, CDR1 is MDHEN and CDR2 SYDVKM. This CDR3 is 19 amino acids long. Comment on this clone: Its antigen remains unidentified.

Sequencing used CD4+ or CD8+ T cells sorted from blood, obtained in a trial of the OX40 agonist ivuxolimab. J is TRBJ1-5 and V is TRBV28; TRBD1 aligns across 10 bases. This clonotype was obtained from an adult with an advanced solid tumor such as melanoma, head and neck, liver or kidney cancer. CDR3 protein: CASSLLGTGEWVTNQPQHF. In nucleotides, the CDR3 is TGTGCCAGCAGTTTGCTCGGGACAGGGGAATGGGTTACCAATCAGCCCCAGCATTTT.